This T cell receptor (beta chain) was retrieved from a study of siplizumab effects on memory and regulatory T cells. General study points: Phenotypic classification as naive or memory proved unattainable for roughly 75-96% of proliferating CD4+ or CD8+ clones. The average Treg-derived proportion among mappable alloreactive CD4+ clones was roughly 70% with siplizumab versus around 26% in controls. Suppressive function of proliferating Tregs from siplizumab cultures was not confirmed.

With 3 bases removed from V and 3 bases from J, the gap between germline ends came to 20 bases. Germline CDR1 reads PRHDT; CDR2 reads FYEKMQ (reference sequence). The CDR3 totals 17 residues. Remarks on this clone: Its matching antigen is unknown.

Every sample had approximately 10^5 of its TCR templates assayed. Using immunoSEQ multiplex PCR, the repertoire was profiled, and TCRdb retains in-frame clones only, with some absent. Of over 65,000 clones detected, 93% appear once; the ten largest clones hold roughly 5.2%. The receptor comes from a human donor in good health. The V and J genes are TRBV13 and TRBJ1-2, with D possibly matching TRBD1 (5 bases). Sequencing input: CD8+ T cells sorted from blood. The CDR3 spells CASSFYHRRGWDYGYTF. CDR3 nucleotides: TGTGCCAGCAGCTTCTACCACCGAAGGGGTTGGGACTATGGCTACACCTTC.